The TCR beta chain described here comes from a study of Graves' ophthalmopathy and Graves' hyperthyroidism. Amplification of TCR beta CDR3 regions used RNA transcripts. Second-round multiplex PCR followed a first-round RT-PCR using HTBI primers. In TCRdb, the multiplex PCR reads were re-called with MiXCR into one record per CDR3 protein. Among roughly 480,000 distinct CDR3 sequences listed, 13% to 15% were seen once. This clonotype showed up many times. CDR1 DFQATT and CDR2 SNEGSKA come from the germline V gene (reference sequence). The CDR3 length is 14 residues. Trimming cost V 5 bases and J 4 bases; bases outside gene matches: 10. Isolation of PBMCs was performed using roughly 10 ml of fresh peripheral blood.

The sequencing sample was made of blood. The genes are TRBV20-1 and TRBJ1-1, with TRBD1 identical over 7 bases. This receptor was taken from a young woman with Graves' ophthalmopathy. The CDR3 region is CSARREGATTEAFF. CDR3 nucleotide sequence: TGCAGTGCTCGGCGAGAGGGGGCGACCACTGAAGCTTTCTTT.